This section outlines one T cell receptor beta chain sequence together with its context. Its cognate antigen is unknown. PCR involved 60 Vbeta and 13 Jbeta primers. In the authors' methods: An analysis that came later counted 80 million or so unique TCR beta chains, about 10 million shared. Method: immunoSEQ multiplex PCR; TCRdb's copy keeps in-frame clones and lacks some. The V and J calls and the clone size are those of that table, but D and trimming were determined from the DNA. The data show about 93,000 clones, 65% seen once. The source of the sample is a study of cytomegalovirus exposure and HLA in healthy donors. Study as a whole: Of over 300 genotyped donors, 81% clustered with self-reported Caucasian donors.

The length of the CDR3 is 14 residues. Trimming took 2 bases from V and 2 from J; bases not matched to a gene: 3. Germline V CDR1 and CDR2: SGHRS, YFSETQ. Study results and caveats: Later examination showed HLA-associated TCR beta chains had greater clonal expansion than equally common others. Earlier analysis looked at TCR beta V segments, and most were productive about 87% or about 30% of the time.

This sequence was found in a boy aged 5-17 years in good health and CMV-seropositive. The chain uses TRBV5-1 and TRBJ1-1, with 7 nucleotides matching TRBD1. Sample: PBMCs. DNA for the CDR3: TGCGCCAGCAGCTTCGGACAGGCTAACACTGAAGCTTTCTTT. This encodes CASSFGQANTEAFF.